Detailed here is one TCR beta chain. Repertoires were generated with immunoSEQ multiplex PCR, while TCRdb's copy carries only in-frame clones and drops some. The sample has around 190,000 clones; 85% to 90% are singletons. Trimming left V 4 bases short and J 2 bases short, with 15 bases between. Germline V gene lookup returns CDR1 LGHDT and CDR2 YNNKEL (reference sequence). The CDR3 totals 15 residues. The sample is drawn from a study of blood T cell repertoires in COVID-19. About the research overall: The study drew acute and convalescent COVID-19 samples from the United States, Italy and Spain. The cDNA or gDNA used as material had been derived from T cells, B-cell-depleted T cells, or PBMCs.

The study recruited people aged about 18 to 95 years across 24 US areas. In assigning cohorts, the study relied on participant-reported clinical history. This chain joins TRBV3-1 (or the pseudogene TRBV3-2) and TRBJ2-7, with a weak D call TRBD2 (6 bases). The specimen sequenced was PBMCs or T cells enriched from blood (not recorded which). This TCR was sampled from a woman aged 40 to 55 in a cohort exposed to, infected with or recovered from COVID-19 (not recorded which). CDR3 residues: CASSLGTAHPYEQYF. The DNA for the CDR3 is TGTGCCAGCAGCCTGGGGACTGCCCATCCCTACGAGCAGTACTTC.